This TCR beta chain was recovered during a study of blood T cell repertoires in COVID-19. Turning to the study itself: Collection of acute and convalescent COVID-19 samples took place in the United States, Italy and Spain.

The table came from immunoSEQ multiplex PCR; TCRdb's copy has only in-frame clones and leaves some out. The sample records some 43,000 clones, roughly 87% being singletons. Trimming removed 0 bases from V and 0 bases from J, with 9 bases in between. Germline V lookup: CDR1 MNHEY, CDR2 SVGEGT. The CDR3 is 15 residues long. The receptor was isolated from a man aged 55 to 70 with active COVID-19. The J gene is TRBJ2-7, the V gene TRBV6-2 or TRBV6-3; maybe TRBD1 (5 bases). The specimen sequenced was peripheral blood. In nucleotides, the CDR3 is TGTGCCAGCAGTTACTCCCCAGGGATCTCCTACGAGCAGTACTTC. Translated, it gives CASSYSPGISYEQYF.